The TCR beta chain described here comes from a study of CD8+ T cells in alopecia areata. Study-level results: Unlike in mice, where it was clearer, TCR sharing across patients was less clear, possibly HLA-related. Among the cells sequenced in scalp samples are also the resident alphabeta T cells of normal skin.

V gave up 3 bases and J gave up 10 bases, with 10 bases separating them. The CDR3 has 12 residues. CDR1 and CDR2 from the germline V gene are SGHAT and FQNNGV. Peripheral blood and lesional scalp punch biopsies came from alopecia areata patients. Investigators isolated RNA and reverse transcribed it into cDNA to act as the sequencing template. TCRdb keeps only in-frame clones here, not all; method: immunoSEQ multiplex PCR. This sample carries hundreds of thousands of clones, 57% of them seen once, and the ten largest clones take more than 0.4%. Points on this clone: Its target is unknown.

The V and J genes are TRBV11-2 and TRBJ2-1; D unresolved. The specimen was CD4+ T cells sorted from blood, collected at week 0. This receptor was obtained from a human donor with alopecia areata. CDR3 sequence reads: CASSLTEWEQFF. The CDR3 bases are TGTGCCAGCAGCTTGACCGAATGGGAGCAGTTCTTC.